This T cell receptor (beta chain) is from a study of T cell responses to AZD1222 COVID-19 vaccine. Overall study findings and caveats: Dominant CD4 TCR responses targeted spike regions 160-218 and 743-854. The donors showed a predominance of white British ancestry and of females, with possible underestimation of clonal diversity. Only after the peak T cell response were repertoires sampled.

The germline V gene has CDR1 DFQATT and CDR2 SNEGSKA (reference sequence). This CDR3 comprises 11 residues. The germline V and J ends were trimmed by 3 bases and 0 bases, with 2 bases remaining between them. Here immunoSEQ multiplex PCR was the method, and the copy in TCRdb shows in-frame clones only, minus some. The sample consists of 150,000 to 200,000 clones, about nine tenths of them appearing once. Worth noting for this clone: Its cognate antigen is unknown.

This receptor was obtained from an adult in good health. The sequencing used peripheral blood, collected on day 0 of AZD1222 vaccination. This chain links TRBV20-1 with TRBJ1-2; D unresolved. The CDR3: CSASANYGYTF. CDR3 nucleotide sequence: TGCAGTGCTAGCGCTAACTATGGCTACACCTTC.